This T cell receptor (beta chain) was captured in a study of blood T cell repertoires in COVID-19. Per the germline V gene, CDR1 is MNHEY and CDR2 is SVGAGI. V shed 11 bases and J 7 bases; nucleotides not matched to a gene: 10. This CDR3 has 13 residues. Method: immunoSEQ multiplex PCR; TCRdb's copy keeps in-frame clones and lacks some. This table holds 65,000 to 80,000 clones, 84% found once. Only a few counts were recorded for this clone. This clonotype was sampled from a human donor in a cohort sampled during active COVID-19. Sample: peripheral blood. The gene calls are TRBV6-5 and TRBJ1-5, with 8 bases that match TRBD1. The CDR3 sequence: CAGGGRGRQPQHF. In nucleotides, the CDR3 is TGTGCCGGAGGGGGCAGGGGGCGACAGCCCCAGCATTTT.